This T cell receptor (beta chain) derives from a study of cytomegalovirus exposure and HLA in healthy donors. For the study at large: Earlier, 200 million or so T cells were analyzed, and 95 million to 140 million unique TCR beta sequences were found among them. For the approximately 410 genotyped donors, roughly 80% fell within the Caucasian-associated ancestry cluster.

PCR employed 60 Vbeta and 13 Jbeta primers. The protocol was immunoSEQ multiplex PCR, while the TCRdb copy is restricted to in-frame clones and leaves out a portion. Here the sample spans approximately 170,000 clones, roughly 77% being singletons. Broader study findings: Trimming of TCR beta V- and J-genes showed a link, identified in a later analysis, to a missense DCLRE1C variant.

There are 15 residues in the CDR3. Germline V gene lookup returns CDR1 MNHNS and CDR2 SASEGT. A note on this clone: Its antigen remains unknown.

Sequenced material: PBMCs. The chain joins TRBV6-1 to TRBJ2-5, with a possible D match to TRBD2 (6 bases). The DNA end is more similar to TRBJ2-7, so the J call may be wrong. The TCR comes from a woman in her twenties or thirties in good health and CMV-seropositive. The CDR3 protein is CASSRFGTPAYEQYF. DNA of the CDR3: TGTGCCAGCAGTCGATTCGGGACTCCTGCCTACGAGCAGTACTTC.